This T cell receptor beta chain was identified during a study of T cells in Graves' hyperthyroidism and ophthalmopathy. Looking at the study overall: Peripheral blood was secured at the point of initial diagnosis, before any treatment.

Each diagnosis drew on symptoms, thyroxine, TRAb, thyroid ultrasound and orbital computed tomography findings. This clonotype was picked up a small number of times. This may be a read error, as it is one base from a much larger clone. Regions amplified from RNA transcripts were the TCR beta CDR3 regions. The study used the HTBI primer set for a first-round RT-PCR of the TCR CDR3. TCRdb processed the multiplex PCR reads anew with MiXCR; each CDR3 protein has one entry. The sample includes hundreds of thousands of distinct CDR3 sequences, 16% seen only once; the top ten take 18%. Trimming stripped 3 bases from V and 4 bases from J, with 7 bases between. This CDR3 contains 13 residues.

The sequencing input was blood. The TCR sequence derives from a young woman with Graves' hyperthyroidism. The chain combines TRBV12-3 or TRBV12-4 with TRBJ1-5, with D possibly being TRBD1 (5 bases). CDR3 sequence reads: CASSFRENQPQHF. The DNA of the CDR3 is TGTGCCAGCAGTTTCAGGGAGAATCAGCCCCAGCATTTT.